This T cell receptor (beta chain) was obtained from a study of blood T cells in healthy people across ages. Study-wide results and caveats: Naive T cell percentage showed a strong correlation with TCR beta diversity. Whereas aged donors had fewer naive CD4+ cells, long-lived donors had more of them and higher diversity.

The CDR3 spans 15 residues. Trimming left V 1 base short and J 13 bases short, with 20 bases between. CDR1 SGHTA and CDR2 FQGNSA come from the germline V gene. The second PCR ran about 7 to 12 cycles with a sample-barcoded 5' primer and J-beta primers. TCRdb passed the 5' RACE reads through MiXCR, listing each CDR3 protein once. The data contain about 640,000 distinct CDR3 sequences, roughly 31% of them singletons. Comment on this clonotype: Its antigen is unknown.

The chain employs TRBV7-2 and TRBJ2-4; D is uncertain. The sequenced sample was blood. The sequence came from an elderly woman in good health. In nucleotides, the CDR3 is TGTGCCAGCAGCTTAGTGGTCTTGGTCCGTAGTGAGCAGTACTTC. It translates to CASSLVVLVRSEQYF.